What follows are 15 T cell receptor beta chains derived from one specimen sequenced in a study of OX40 agonist ivuxolimab in advanced cancers. Here immunoSEQ multiplex PCR was the method, and the copy in TCRdb shows in-frame clones only, minus some. The table includes roughly 77,000 clones, 80% to 95% detected once. Sequencing used CD4+ or CD8+ T cells sorted from blood, obtained in a trial of the OX40 agonist ivuxolimab. The receptors stem from an adult with an advanced solid tumor such as melanoma, head and neck, liver or kidney cancer.

V and J are TRBV7-9 and TRBJ2-2; 10 bases fit TRBD1. V lost 5 bases, J lost 4 bases, and 4 bases stayed unmatched. Germline-derived CDR1 and CDR2 are SEHNR and FQNEAQ (reference sequence). The CDR3 consists of 15 residues. Here the CDR3 reads CASSMRTGGTGELFF. The CDR3 DNA follows: TGTGCCAGCAGCATGAGGACAGGGGGCACCGGGGAGCTGTTTTTT.

The chain employs TRBV5-4 and TRBJ2-7, with 9 bases aligning to TRBD2. The V segment lost 2 bases and the J segment 2 bases; nucleotides outside the gene matches: 2. Looked up from germline, CDR1 is SGHNT and CDR2 is YYREEE (reference sequence). The length of the CDR3 is 14 residues. CDR3: CASSLTSGPYEQYF. The CDR3 bases are TGTGCCAGCAGCTTAACTAGCGGGCCCTACGAGCAGTACTTC.

V is TRBV6-5 and J is TRBJ2-7; 12 nucleotides agree with TRBD2. The CDR3 contains 15 residues. Germline assignment: CDR1 MNHEY and CDR2 SVGAGI. The trim removed 4 bases at V and 9 bases at J, leaving 10 bases unmatched. CDR3 in amino acids: CASSSLAGGPIGQYF. The CDR3 region has the DNA TGTGCCAGCAGTTCCCTAGCGGGAGGGCCAATAGGGCAGTACTTC.

The chain joins TRBV30 to TRBJ2-7; D is perhaps TRBD2 (5 bases). Looked up from germline, CDR1 is GTSNPN and CDR2 is SVGIG (reference sequence). Trimming cost V 3 bases and J 6 bases, with 9 bases left between them. CDR3 length equals 11 residues. The CDR3 coding sequence is TGTGCCTGGAGCAGCGGAGGCGAGCAGTACTTC. Encoded protein: CAWSSGGEQYF. The full variable domain, with the rest looked up from reference TRBV30 and TRBJ2-7, is SQTIHQWPATLVQPVGSPLSLECTVEGTSNPNLYWYRQAAGRGLQLLFYSVGIGQISSEVPQNLSASRPQDRQFILSSKKLLLSDSGFYLCAWSSGGEQYFGPGTRLTVT.

The chain uses TRBV6-5 and TRBJ1-4, with TRBD1 identical over 8 bases. The germline gives CDR1 MNHEY, CDR2 SVGAGI. The CDR3 consists of 13 residues. The junction had 4 bases not matched to a gene; V was cut back by 5 bases and J by 8 bases. The CDR3 sequence: CASSGTGGEKLFF. The DNA of the CDR3 is TGTGCCAGCAGTGGAACAGGGGGGGAAAAACTGTTTTTT.

The chain is built from TRBV6-1 and TRBJ2-3, with TRBD2 matching 9 bases. CDR1 is MNHNS and CDR2 is SASEGT in the germline V gene. This CDR3 is built from 15 residues. Trimming cost V 6 bases and J 6 bases; bases outside gene matches: 10. CDR3 sequence: CASRLLAGPTDTQYF. CDR3 DNA sequence: TGTGCCAGCAGGCTGCTAGCGGGGCCCACGGATACGCAGTATTTT.

The chain uses TRBV6-1 and TRBJ1-2; 7 bases agree with TRBD1. The CDR3 is 12 amino acids. The trim removed 4 bases at V and 7 bases at J, leaving 3 bases unmatched. CDR1 is MNHNS and CDR2 is SASEGT in the germline V gene. CDR3 protein: CASSATGSGYTF. DNA of the CDR3: TGTGCCAGCAGTGCGACAGGGAGTGGCTACACCTTC.

The table lists this clone with a few counts. V gene TRBV7-9 combines with J gene TRBJ1-2, with a tentative D call TRBD1 (6 bases). The germline gives CDR1 SEHNR, CDR2 FQNEAQ (reference sequence). The CDR3 contains 13 residues. V was pared by 5 bases and J by 8 bases, with 15 bases between. Here the CDR3 DNA reads TGTGCCAGCAGCCCGAGGACAGTCGGAGGCTACACCTTC. Residues: CASSPRTVGGYTF. Using reference TRBV7-9 and TRBJ1-2 for the parts outside the CDR3, the full variable domain is DTGVSQNPRHKITKRGQNVTFRCDPISEHNRLYWYRQTLGQGPEFLTYFQNEAQLEKSRLLSDRFSAERPKGSFSTLEIQRTEQGDSAMYLCASSPRTVGGYTFGSGTRLTVV.

The chain combines TRBV19 with TRBJ1-1, with a tentative D call TRBD1 (6 bases). Germline V lookup: CDR1 LNHDA, CDR2 SQIVND (reference sequence). V lost 6 bases and J 0 bases, leaving 8 bases between the germline ends. The CDR3 is made up of 13 amino acids. CDR3 bases: TGTGCCAGTAGCGGACAGTTGAACACTGAAGCTTTCTTT. Its protein is CASSGQLNTEAFF.

The chain couples TRBV30 to TRBJ2-7; 9 nucleotides match TRBD2. Looked up from germline, CDR1 is GTSNPN and CDR2 is SVGIG (reference sequence). CDR3 length equals 13 residues. V dropped 7 bases and J dropped 1; count of bases not matched to a gene: 5. The CDR3 loop is CASSGRQSYEQYF. CDR3 in DNA: TGTGCCTCGAGCGGGAGGCAGTCCTACGAGCAGTACTTC.

The rearrangement joins TRBV9 to TRBJ2-5, with D perhaps TRBD1 (5 bases). Trimming stripped 1 base from V and 0 bases from J, with 7 bases between. The CDR3 has 14 residues. CDR1 is SGDLS, CDR2 YYNGEE, per germline. DNA for the CDR3: TGTGCCAGCAGCGTATCAGGGTACCAAGAGACCCAGTACTTC. Translated, it gives CASSVSGYQETQYF.

The V and J genes are TRBV19 and TRBJ2-3, with a weak D call TRBD1 (5 bases). The CDR3 spans 15 residues. Trimming shortened V by 8 bases and J by 2 bases, and 17 bases separated the two germline ends. Germline values: CDR1 LNHDA, CDR2 SQIVND (reference sequence). Here the CDR3 reads CASAATMDNTDTQYF. For the CDR3, the DNA is TGTGCCAGTGCTGCTACCATGGACAACACAGATACGCAGTATTTT. The complete variable domain, with remaining parts taken from reference TRBV19 and TRBJ2-3, reads DGGITQSPKYLFRKEGQNVTLSCEQNLNHDAMYWYRQDPGQGLRLIYYSQIVNDFQKGDIAEGYSVSREKKESFPLTVTSAQKNPTAFYLCASAATMDNTDTQYFGPGTRLTVL.

This clone appeared a single time. This chain uses TRBV19 with TRBJ1-5, with D possibly being TRBD1 (5 bases). Germline-derived CDR1 and CDR2 are LNHDA and SQIVND (reference sequence). Trimming took 7 bases from V and 4 from J, leaving 14 bases between them. This CDR3 comprises 14 residues. DNA of the CDR3: TGTGCCAGTAAGAACCTCGGGGGGAATCAGCCCCAGCATTTT. Its translation: CASKNLGGNQPQHF.

The rearrangement uses TRBV28 and TRBJ2-7, with 7 bases identical to TRBD1. Germline V gives CDR1 MDHEN, CDR2 SYDVKM. The V gene end was trimmed by 3 bases and the J gene end by 5 bases; junction bases not matched to a gene: 7. The CDR3 sequence is 14 residues long. CDR3 sequence reads: CASSLGQWANEQYF. DNA of the CDR3: TGTGCCAGCAGTTTGGGACAGTGGGCCAACGAGCAGTACTTC.

The rearrangement uses TRBV30 and TRBJ2-3; D is ambiguous. The CDR3 runs to 11 residues. Germline CDR1 and CDR2: GTSNPN and SVGIG (reference sequence). Trimming took off 1 base at V and 9 bases at J, with 8 bases between the two ends. This CDR3 is CAWSEQSTQYF. In nucleotides, the CDR3 is TGTGCCTGGAGTGAACAATCCACGCAGTATTTT.